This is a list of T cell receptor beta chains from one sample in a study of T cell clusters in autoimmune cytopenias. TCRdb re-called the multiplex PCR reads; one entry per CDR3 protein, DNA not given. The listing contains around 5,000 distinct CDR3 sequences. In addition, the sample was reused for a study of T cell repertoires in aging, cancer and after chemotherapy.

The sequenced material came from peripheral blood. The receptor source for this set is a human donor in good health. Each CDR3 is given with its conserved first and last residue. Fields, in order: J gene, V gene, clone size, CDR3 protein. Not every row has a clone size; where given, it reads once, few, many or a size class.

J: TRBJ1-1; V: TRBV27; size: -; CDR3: CASRQNRDSYNTEAFF
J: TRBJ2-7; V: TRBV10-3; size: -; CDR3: CAISESIGSYEQYF
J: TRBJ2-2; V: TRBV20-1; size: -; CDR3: CSLSGAGDTGELFF
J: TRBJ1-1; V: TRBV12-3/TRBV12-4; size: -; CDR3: CASSFETVLVTEAFF
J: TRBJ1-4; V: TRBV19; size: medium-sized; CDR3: CASSRGRGREKLFF
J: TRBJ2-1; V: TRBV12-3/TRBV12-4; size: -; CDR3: CASSVDRSYNEQFF
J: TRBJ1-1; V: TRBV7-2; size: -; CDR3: CASSFGGRTEAFF
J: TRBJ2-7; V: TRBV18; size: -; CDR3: CASSPSRLAGSYEQYF
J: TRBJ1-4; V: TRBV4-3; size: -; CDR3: CASSQDPRAGTTRKLFF
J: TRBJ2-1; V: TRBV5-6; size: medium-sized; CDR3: CASSFGQRFNEQFF
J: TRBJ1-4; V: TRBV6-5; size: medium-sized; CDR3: CASSPLSQGWEKLFF
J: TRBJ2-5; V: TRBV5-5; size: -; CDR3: CASSLFKGLGETQYF
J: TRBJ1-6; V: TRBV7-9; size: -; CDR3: CASSLNPNSPLHF
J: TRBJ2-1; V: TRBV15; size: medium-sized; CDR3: CATSPLGSGRSYNEQFF
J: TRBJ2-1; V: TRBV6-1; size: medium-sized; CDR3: CASSDLGRSSYNEQFF
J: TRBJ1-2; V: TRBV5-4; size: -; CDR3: CASSLAWSGGARGYTF
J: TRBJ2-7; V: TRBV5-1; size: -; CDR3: CASSFSSYEQYF
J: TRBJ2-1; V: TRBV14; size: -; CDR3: CASSQAEGREQFF
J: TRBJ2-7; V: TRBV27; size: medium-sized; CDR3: CASSLRGPGHLSYEQYF
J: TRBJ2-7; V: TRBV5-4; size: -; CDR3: CASSGGAPYEQYF